This T cell receptor (beta chain) was found in a study of graft-versus-host responses after intestinal transplantation. Study context: Induction using anti-thymocyte globulin, followed by tacrolimus and steroids for approximately 3 years, was given to all recipients.

In the case of this clone: What it binds is not known.

Produced via immunoSEQ multiplex PCR; TCRdb's table is partial and in-frame only. The sample records around 77,000 clones, about 94% being singletons. The V end lost 6 bases, the J end lost 7 bases, and 9 bases lay between the germline ends. The length of the CDR3 is 12 residues. Germline V gene data show CDR1 as LNHDA and CDR2 as SQIVND (reference sequence). This receptor was obtained from a human donor who received an intestinal transplant. Sequenced material: unstimulated CD8+ T cells sorted from spleen or lymph node cells, taken before intestinal transplant. The V call is TRBV19, the J call TRBJ2-2; no definite D call. The CDR3: CASSVKFGELFF. CDR3 coding DNA: TGTGCCAGTAGCGTAAAGTTCGGGGAGCTGTTTTTT.